The 4 T cell receptor beta chains reported below all come from one sample, sequenced in a study of early T cells in non-severe SARS-CoV-2 infection. TCRdb analysed the 5' RACE reads with MiXCR anew, one entry per CDR3 protein. The repertoire holds under 80,000 distinct CDR3 sequences, with around 10% as singletons. Sequencing was carried out using whole blood. These TCRs come from an adult who was a healthcare worker with PCR-confirmed SARS-CoV-2 infection or an uninfected control (not recorded which).

This clonotype was seen many times. The CDR3 loop reads CASSYFTSEAYEQYF. CDR3 DNA sequence: TGTGCCAGCAGTTACTTCACTAGCGAAGCCTACGAGCAGTACTTC. This chain connects TRBV6-5 to TRBJ2-7; 7 positions match TRBD2. CDR1 is MNHEY, CDR2 SVGAGI, per germline. The V gene end was trimmed by 1 base and the J gene end by 2 bases; junction bases not matched to a gene: 5. This CDR3 is built from 15 residues.

Ten or more counts support this clonotype. The chain employs TRBV7-9 and TRBJ2-3, with 9 nucleotides matching TRBD2. CDR1 is SEHNR, CDR2 FQNEAQ, per germline (reference sequence). This CDR3 has 14 residues. With V trimmed by 11 bases and J by 4 bases, 10 bases remained unmatched. The CDR3 sequence: CAGGASGASDTQYF. DNA of the CDR3: TGTGCCGGAGGGGCTAGCGGGGCCTCAGATACGCAGTATTTT.

This clonotype was recorded at least ten times. V usage is TRBV20-1 and J usage is TRBJ1-6; 7 bases are shared with TRBD1. With V trimmed by 0 bases and J by 4 bases, 15 bases remained unmatched. The CDR3 length is 19 residues. Germline CDR1 is DFQATT and CDR2 is SNEGSKA (reference sequence). The CDR3 spells CSARDRGKGGYLYNSPLHF. CDR3 nucleotide sequence: TGCAGTGCTAGAGATCGGGGAAAAGGGGGCTACCTGTATAATTCACCCCTCCACTTT.

The rearrangement uses TRBV11-2 and TRBJ2-3; TRBD2 aligns across 8 bases. This CDR3 is 19 amino acids long. The germline CDR1 and CDR2 sequences are SGHAT and FQNNGV. V lost 0 bases, J lost 1 base, and 12 bases stayed unmatched. Here the CDR3 reads CASSLEAGGLTSGTDTQYF. The CDR3 nucleotides read TGTGCCAGCAGCTTAGAGGCGGGAGGACTAACCTCCGGCACAGATACGCAGTATTTT.